These T cell receptor beta chains were read from a single sample in a study of graft-versus-host responses after intestinal transplantation. These receptors lack a known antigen. TCRdb keeps only in-frame clones here, not all; method: immunoSEQ multiplex PCR. The sample contains roughly 25,000 clones, roughly four fifths of which appear only once. The input for sequencing was unstimulated CD8+ T cells sorted from spleen or lymph node cells, taken before transplant. Receptors originate from a human donor who was the organ donor for an intestinal transplant. CDR3s include the opening cysteine and the closing phenylalanine or tryptophan. The order of the fields is D gene, clone size, J gene, V gene, CDR3 DNA, CDR3 protein. D genes are given only for firm matches. Some rows have no size entry. The others give once, few or many, or a class for an expanded clone.

>.|once|TRBJ2-7|TRBV5-6
TGTGCCAGCAGCTTGGGTGGGTACGAGCAGTACTTC
CASSLGGYEQYF
>.|.|TRBJ2-7|TRBV7-6
TGTGCCAGCAGCATAGGACAAGCCCCCTCCTACGAGCAGTACTTC
CASSIGQAPSYEQYF
>TRBD1|.|TRBJ2-1|TRBV27
TGTGCCAGCAGTCCGGGACAGTACAATGAGCAGTTCTTC
CASSPGQYNEQFF
>.|.|TRBJ1-2|TRBV7-6
TGTGCCAGCAGCTCTAACGGAGGCGATGGCTACACCTTC
CASSSNGGDGYTF
>.|.|TRBJ1-1|TRBV10-3
TGTGCCATCAGTGGGACACGCACTGAAGCTTTCTTT
CAISGTRTEAFF
>TRBD2|few|TRBJ2-3|TRBV4-1
TGCGCCAGCAGCCAAGACCGGGGGGTCGGAGATACGCAGTATTTT
CASSQDRGVGDTQYF
>.|once|TRBJ2-4|TRBV4-1
TGCGCCAGCAGCCAAGAAGGGACGGGGGACATTCAGTACTTC
CASSQEGTGDIQYF
>TRBD2|.|TRBJ2-7|TRBV7-8
TGTGCCAGCAGCTTAGGAGCGACTAGCGGGGGCTACGAGCAGTACTTC
CASSLGATSGGYEQYF
>.|.|TRBJ1-2|TRBV7-2
TGTGCCAGCAGTCCGCTGAACTATGGCTACACCTTC
CASSPLNYGYTF
>.|.|TRBJ2-4|TRBV13
TGTGCCAGCACCTCCAGGGAAGGAAAGGCCAAAAACATTCAGTACTTC
CASTSREGKAKNIQYF
>TRBD2|.|TRBJ2-5|TRBV19
TGTGCCAGTAGTATAGTCGCGGGGGAAGAGACCCAGTACTTC
CASSIVAGEETQYF
>TRBD2|once|TRBJ2-1|TRBV5-5
TGTGCCAGCAGCCTGGGACTAGCGGACGGATGGTCCTACAATGAGCAGTTCTTC
CASSLGLADGWSYNEQFF
>TRBD2|.|TRBJ2-1|TRBV25-1
TGTGCCAGCAGTGAAACCGCTAGCGGGGGCTACAATGAGCAGTTCTTC
CASSETASGGYNEQFF
>TRBD2|.|TRBJ2-1|TRBV30
TGTGCCTGGAGTGTAAGCGCGGGAGGCAATGAGCAGTTCTTC
CAWSVSAGGNEQFF
>TRBD1|.|TRBJ2-7|TRBV11-2
TGTGCCAGCAGCCTATGGGACAGCTCCTACGAGCAGTACTTC
CASSLWDSSYEQYF
>.|.|TRBJ2-7|TRBV27
.
CASKGFGAGSYEQYF
>.|.|TRBJ2-4|TRBV19
TGTGCCAGTAGTATGTCTAACGGGATAGCAAACATTCAGTACTTC
CASSMSNGIANIQYF
>TRBD1|.|TRBJ2-4|TRBV7-6
TGTGCCAGCAGCGAGCGGGACAGGGCAAACATTCAGTACTTC
CASSERDRANIQYF
>TRBD1|.|TRBJ2-7|TRBV7-9
TGTGCCACCTACACACTGGGACAGGGGGACGAGCAGTACTTC
CATYTLGQGDEQYF
>.|.|TRBJ1-2|TRBV4-1
TGCGCCAGCAGCCAAGATCGAGTCCAGAACTATGGCTACACCTTC
CASSQDRVQNYGYTF
>.|.|TRBJ1-1|TRBV4-1
TGCGCCAGCAGCTACAAGCAGGTCATGAACACTGAAGCTTTCTTT
CASSYKQVMNTEAFF
>TRBD2|.|TRBJ2-1|TRBV27
TGTGCCAGTCGGGAGGAAATGTCCTACAATGAGCAGTTCTTC
CASREEMSYNEQFF
>.|.|TRBJ2-1|TRBV18
TGTGCCAGCTCACCACGAAAGATTAGCTTAACTGAGCAGTTCTTC
CASSPRKISLTEQFF
>.|.|TRBJ1-1|TRBV5-6
TGTGCCAGCAGCTTGGCAGGGAACACTGAAGCTTTCTTT
CASSLAGNTEAFF
>TRBD1|.|TRBJ2-2|TRBV4-1
TGCGCCAGCAGCCAAAGACAGGGGGATCCCGGGGAGCTGTTTTTT
CASSQRQGDPGELFF
>TRBD2|.|TRBJ2-7|TRBV15
TGTGCCACCAGCAGGCGACTAGCGGGGGGCAGCTACGAGCAGTACTTC
CATSRRLAGGSYEQYF
>TRBD1|.|TRBJ2-7|TRBV4-2
TGTGCCAGCAGCCAAGTGGCAGGGGGCTACGAGCAGTACTTC
CASSQVAGGYEQYF
>TRBD2|.|TRBJ2-1|TRBV6-1
TGTGCCAGCAGTGAAAGGGAGACTAGCGGGGGAAATGAGCAGTTCTTC
CASSERETSGGNEQFF
>TRBD1|.|TRBJ2-5|TRBV15
TGTGCCACCAGTCTCAGCAGGGGGCAAGAGACCCAGTACTTC
CATSLSRGQETQYF
>.|once|TRBJ1-5|TRBV5-1
TGCGCCAGCAGCTTGGCCTACACGGATCAGCCCCAGCATTTT
CASSLAYTDQPQHF
>.|.|TRBJ1-1|TRBV27
TGTGCCAGCAGTTTTTCCGGGCAATTCACTGAAGCTTTCTTT
CASSFSGQFTEAFF
>TRBD2|.|TRBJ2-7|TRBV5-4
TGTGCCAGCAGCTTAGCGGGAGACGAGCAGTACTTC
CASSLAGDEQYF
>.|.|TRBJ1-1|TRBV19
TGTGCCAGTGGGGGAGGGGTGAACACTGAAGCTTTCTTT
CASGGGVNTEAFF
>TRBD1|.|TRBJ2-7|TRBV6-5
TGTGCCAGCAGTGATGGGACAGCCCTCTACGAGCAGTACTTC
CASSDGTALYEQYF
>TRBD2|.|TRBJ2-7|TRBV13
TGTGCCAGCAGCTTGACTAGCGGGGGCTCAGGGCAGTACTTC
CASSLTSGGSGQYF
>TRBD1|.|TRBJ1-4|TRBV5-4
TGTGCCAGCGGGGATACAGGGGGTGGGACTAATGAAAAACTGTTTTTT
CASGDTGGGTNEKLFF
>.|.|TRBJ1-1|TRBV5-6
TGTGCCAGCAGCTTGGTAGTGAATGGGGGCACTGAAGCTTTCTTT
CASSLVVNGGTEAFF
>.|.|TRBJ1-1|TRBV6-5
TGTGCCAGCAGTTACTCTGGGGAACCGAGCACTGAAGCTTTCTTT
CASSYSGEPSTEAFF
>.|.|TRBJ1-2|TRBV7-9
TGTGCCAGCAGCTTAACATCCAGGCTCGACTATGGCTACACCTTC
CASSLTSRLDYGYTF
>TRBD1|.|TRBJ1-2|TRBV6-6
TGTGCCAGCACCCAAGGGCCAGGGGGCCATGGCTACACCTTC
CASTQGPGGHGYTF
>TRBD1|.|TRBJ1-1|TRBV6-5
TGTGCCAGCAGTTACTATTTAGGGGGCCCCACTGAAGCTTTCTTT
CASSYYLGGPTEAFF
>.|.|TRBJ1-6|TRBV5-1
TGCGCCAGCAGCTTGGCGCGGGGGAGGGATTCACCCCTCCACTTT
CASSLARGRDSPLHF
>.|.|TRBJ2-7|TRBV4-1
TGCGCCAGCAGCCCCTTGAGGCATGATCCGTACGAGCAGTACTTC
CASSPLRHDPYEQYF